Each of the 25 T cell receptor beta chains below was sequenced from the same sample in a study of T cells in Graves' hyperthyroidism and ophthalmopathy. The source material, RNA transcripts, was used to amplify TCR beta CDR3 regions. First-round RT-PCR with HTBI primers amplified the TCR CDR3 region. TCRdb ran MiXCR on the multiplex PCR reads and lists one entry per CDR3 protein. Of approximately 610,000 distinct CDR3 sequences listed, roughly 14% are singletons. The sequenced sample consisted of blood. The receptors stem from a woman aged 40-49 years with Graves' ophthalmopathy.

Many counts were recorded for this clonotype. The V call is TRBV6-5, the J call TRBJ1-2; 10 nucleotides line up with TRBD1. CDR3 length: 12 residues. The V gene's germline CDR1 is MNHEY and CDR2 SVGAGI. Trimming took 7 bases from V and 6 from J; bases not matched to a gene: 2. In nucleotides, the CDR3 is TGTGCCAGCACAGGGACAGGGGATGGCTACACCTTC. Translation: CASTGTGDGYTF.

This clonotype was detected ten times or more. J is TRBJ2-2 and V is TRBV29-1; TRBD2 matches at 10 bases. Germline CDR1 reads SQVTM; CDR2 reads ANQGSEA. The CDR3 has 14 residues. V gave up 7 bases and J gave up 7 bases; unmatched junction bases: 9. CDR3: CSASTSGVGGELFF. Written as DNA, the CDR3 is TGCAGCGCTTCCACTAGCGGGGTGGGCGGGGAGCTGTTTTTT.

This chain uses TRBV3-1 with TRBJ2-7, with a weak D call TRBD2 (5 bases). This CDR3 contains 15 residues. The V gene lost 4 bases and the J gene lost 0 bases, with 13 bases spanning the gap. Germline lookup yields CDR1 LGHDT and CDR2 YNNKEL (reference sequence). CDR3 sequence: CASSPFGKSSYEQYF. The CDR3 DNA reads as TGTGCCAGCAGCCCCTTCGGGAAGAGCTCCTACGAGCAGTACTTC.

This clonotype was found once. This chain uses TRBV6-1 with TRBJ1-5; D gene uncertain. Germline CDR1 and CDR2: MNHNS and SASEGT. V was trimmed by 2 bases and J by 5 bases, leaving 16 bases between them. CDR3 length: 16 residues. In nucleotides, the CDR3 is TGTGCCAGCAGTGAACAAGGGAACGGCCTCGATCAGCCCCAGCATTTT. Its protein is CASSEQGNGLDQPQHF.

This clonotype was seen repeatedly, ten times or more. The chain uses TRBV11-2 and TRBJ1-1; a weak D match, TRBD1 (5 bases). The germline V and J ends were trimmed by 3 bases and 3 bases, with 14 bases remaining between them. Germline values: CDR1 SGHAT, CDR2 FQNNGV. The CDR3 has 15 amino acids. The CDR3, as DNA: TGTGCCAGCAGCTTCTCCCCGCAGGGATACACTGAAGCTTTCTTT. Protein: CASSFSPQGYTEAFF.

This clonotype was observed at least ten times. The chain recombines TRBV3-1 with TRBJ1-1, with D uncertain. Germline V gives CDR1 LGHDT, CDR2 YNNKEL (reference sequence). The CDR3 has 12 amino acids. Trimming took 4 bases from V and 9 from J, leaving 12 bases between them. The CDR3 DNA reads as TGTGCCAGCAGCCTACGGGCCCAAAAAGCTTTCTTT. This encodes CASSLRAQKAFF.

This clonotype has a count of ten or more. This chain connects TRBV6-1 to TRBJ2-7; TRBD1 is a possible D gene (6 bases). V lost 5 bases and J 1 base, leaving 15 bases between the germline ends. The CDR3 has 15 residues. Germline V gene lookup returns CDR1 MNHNS and CDR2 SASEGT. This chain's CDR3 is CASSLRDNLSYEQYF. CDR3 nucleotide sequence: TGTGCCAGCAGTCTCCGGGACAACCTATCCTACGAGCAGTACTTC.

The sample holds many counts of this clonotype. The rearrangement uses TRBV30 and TRBJ1-2, with TRBD1 identical over 7 bases. CDR3 length: 15 amino acids. The V gene end was trimmed by 3 bases and the J gene end by 5 bases; junction bases not matched to a gene: 12. The germline V gene encodes CDR1 GTSNPN and CDR2 SVGIG (reference sequence). CDR3 sequence reads: CAWRGGTAFGYGYTF. DNA of the CDR3: TGTGCCTGGAGGGGGGGGACAGCTTTTGGGTATGGCTACACCTTC.

This clonotype was counted ten times or more. This chain joins TRBV2 and TRBJ2-2; maybe TRBD2 (6 bases). Trimming took off 6 bases at V and 3 bases at J, with 11 bases between the two ends. The length of the CDR3 is 14 residues. The V gene's germline CDR1 is SNHLY and CDR2 FYNNEI. CDR3 bases: TGTGCCAGCAGGGCGGGAATGGACACCGGGGAGCTGTTTTTT. It is translated as CASRAGMDTGELFF. Supplemented by reference TRBV2 and TRBJ2-2, the full variable domain reads EPEVTQTPSHQVTQMGQEVILRCVPISNHLYFYWYRQILGQKVEFLVSFYNNEISEKSEIFDDQFSVERPDGSNFTLKIRSTKLEDSAMYFCASRAGMDTGELFFGEGSRLTVL.

The table lists this clonotype with a few counts. The chain recombines TRBV20-1 with TRBJ2-2; 7 bases fit TRBD2. Germline V gives CDR1 DFQATT, CDR2 SNEGSKA (reference sequence). V trimming: 0 bases; J trimming: 4 bases; junction bases outside the gene matches: 11. The CDR3 is made up of 17 amino acids. The DNA for the CDR3 is TGCAGTGCTAGAGACTTTCGCGGGAGTGTTGCCACCGGGGAGCTGTTTTTT. Encoded protein: CSARDFRGSVATGELFF.

CDR3 sequence reads: CASSGGDGLHTEAFF. The CDR3 nucleotides are TGCGCCAGCAGCGGGGGGGACGGTCTTCACACTGAAGCTTTCTTT. The chain employs TRBV5-1 and TRBJ1-1; the D gene is possibly TRBD1 (5 bases). The CDR3 runs 15 residues. Trimming cost V 4 bases and J 3 bases, with 16 bases left between them. Germline-derived CDR1 and CDR2 are SGHRS and YFSETQ. Full variable domain (remainder filled in from reference TRBV5-1 and TRBJ1-1): KAGVTQTPRYLIKTRGQQVTLSCSPISGHRSVSWYQQTPGQGLQFLFEYFSETQRNKGNFPGRFSGRQFSNSRSEMNVSTLELGDSALYLCASSGGDGLHTEAFFGQGTRLTVV.

This clonotype has a count of ten or more. Here the CDR3 reads CASSYDEVTTEAFF. The CDR3 region has the DNA TGTGCCAGCAGTTACGACGAGGTTACCACTGAAGCTTTCTTT. The chain uses TRBV6-5 and TRBJ1-1; D gene uncertain. The V gene lost 2 bases and the J gene lost 4 bases, with 11 bases spanning the gap. The length of the CDR3 is 14 residues. CDR1 and CDR2 from the germline V gene are MNHEY and SVGAGI.

This clonotype was picked up many times. This chain links TRBV28 with TRBJ2-7; no reliable D call. CDR1 is MDHEN and CDR2 is SYDVKM in the germline V gene. V lost 5 bases, J lost 2 bases, and 13 bases lay in between. This CDR3 has 14 amino acids. CDR3 in DNA: TGTGCCAGCAGTAGCCCCCGACCTCCCTACGAGCAGTACTTC. As protein: CASSSPRPPYEQYF.

This clonotype was seen repeatedly, ten times or more. The V gene is TRBV10-3, the J gene TRBJ1-5; D is perhaps TRBD1 (6 bases). V dropped 3 bases and J dropped 0 bases, with 15 bases sitting between them. This CDR3 has 17 residues. Germline values: CDR1 ENHRY, CDR2 SYGVKD. CDR3 DNA: TGTGCCATCAGTGAACACCGGGACACCTATAGCAATCAGCCCCAGCATTTT. Translated, it gives CAISEHRDTYSNQPQHF.

V gene TRBV6-5 combines with J gene TRBJ1-1, with a weak D call TRBD1 (6 bases). Trimming took off 2 bases at V and 6 bases at J, with 13 bases between the two ends. Germline CDR1 reads MNHEY; CDR2 reads SVGAGI. CDR3 length: 14 residues. The CDR3 here is CASSYGNRVAEAFF. CDR3 coding DNA: TGTGCCAGCAGTTACGGAAACAGGGTGGCTGAAGCTTTCTTT.

This clonotype occurred many times. V gene TRBV28 combines with J gene TRBJ2-2; the D is unclear. V gave up 2 bases and J gave up 4 bases, with 11 bases separating them. CDR3 length equals 15 residues. Germline-derived CDR1 and CDR2 are MDHEN and SYDVKM. As DNA, the CDR3 is TGTGCCAGCAGTTTACCCCCGTCAGGCACCGGGGAGCTGTTTTTT. It specifies CASSLPPSGTGELFF.

This clonotype was observed at least ten times. The chain recombines TRBV7-2 with TRBJ2-5; D is possibly TRBD2 (6 bases). The V and J ends lost 4 bases and 4 bases respectively, with 10 bases between them. CDR3 size: 13 residues. CDR1 is SGHTA, CDR2 FQGNSA, per germline. CDR3 region: CASSSPAGETQYF. The CDR3 bases are TGTGCCAGCAGCTCCCCAGCGGGAGAGACCCAGTACTTC.

Ten or more counts support this clonotype. CDR3 in amino acids: CASSARTGLDEAFF. The CDR3 nucleotides read TGTGCCAGCAGTGCTCGGACAGGGCTGGATGAAGCTTTCTTT. The chain employs TRBV12-3 or TRBV12-4 and TRBJ1-1; 8 bases line up with TRBD1. CDR3 length: 14 residues. V shed 5 bases, J shed 7 bases, and the junction held 9 bases outside the gene matches.

This clonotype was recorded many times. The CDR3 nucleotides read TGTGCCAGCAGTTTAGCGCACGATGGCTACACCTTC. Translated: CASSLAHDGYTF. The genes are TRBV12-3 or TRBV12-4 and TRBJ1-2, with unresolved D. Trimming stripped 0 bases from V and 6 bases from J, with 5 bases between. This CDR3 is 12 amino acids long.

This chain links TRBV7-8 with TRBJ2-2; 7 bases agree with TRBD1. The CDR3 covers 15 residues. Germline V gene lookup returns CDR1 SGHVS and CDR2 FQNEAQ. The J segment lost 2 bases and the V segment lost 5 bases, leaving 5 bases of the junction unmatched. DNA of the CDR3: TGTGCCAGCAGCCAACAGGGGATTAACACCGGGGAGCTGTTTTTT. Translated: CASSQQGINTGELFF. The variable domain in full, with the rest retrieved from reference TRBV7-8 and TRBJ2-2, is GAGVSQSPRYKVAKRGQDVALRCDPISGHVSLFWYQQALGQGPEFLTYFQNEAQLDKSGLPSDRFFAERPEGSVSTLKIQRTQQEDSAVYLCASSQQGINTGELFFGEGSRLTVL.

This clonotype was picked up many times. The V gene is TRBV20-1, the J gene TRBJ1-2; D may be TRBD1 (5 bases). Looked up from germline, CDR1 is DFQATT and CDR2 is SNEGSKA (reference sequence). The CDR3 extends over 15 amino acids. With 3 bases removed from V and 4 bases from J, the gap between germline ends came to 18 bases. The chain's CDR3 is CSASSPGGSSYGYTF. CDR3 bases: TGCAGTGCTAGTTCCCCGGGGGGAAGCAGCTATGGCTACACCTTC.

The chain carries TRBV29-1 and TRBJ2-2; 10 nucleotides match TRBD1. CDR3 length: 14 residues. J was trimmed by 5 bases and V by 7 bases; bases with no gene match: 7. Germline values: CDR1 SQVTM, CDR2 ANQGSEA. The CDR3 region is CSAEKGQGTGELFF. CDR3 nucleotides: TGCAGCGCCGAAAAGGGACAGGGGACCGGGGAGCTGTTTTTT.

This clonotype was recorded many times. The chain couples TRBV6-5 to TRBJ2-7; 10 bases match TRBD2. Germline CDR1 reads MNHEY; CDR2 reads SVGAGI. The CDR3 runs to 16 residues. J gave up 1 base and V 7 bases, and 10 bases lay outside the gene matches. In nucleotides, the CDR3 is TGTGCCAGCAACCGGAACCGACTAGCGGGTTCCTACGAGCAGTACTTC. Residues: CASNRNRLAGSYEQYF.

This clonotype was detected many times. The rearrangement links TRBV27 to TRBJ2-7; 11 nucleotides line up with TRBD2. Per the germline V gene, CDR1 is MNHEY and CDR2 is SMNVEV (reference sequence). V gave up 2 bases and J gave up 5 bases; unmatched junction bases: 8. The CDR3 runs 16 residues. The CDR3 DNA sequence: TGTGCCAGCAGTTTAAAGGCTAGCGGGAGGAACAACGAGCAGTACTTC. This translates into CASSLKASGRNNEQYF.

This clonotype was detected many times. The chain carries TRBV19 and TRBJ2-7; TRBD1 matches 8 bases. Trimming took 4 bases from V and 1 from J; bases not matched to a gene: 15. The CDR3 runs to 18 residues. Germline V gene lookup returns CDR1 LNHDA and CDR2 SQIVND (reference sequence). CDR3: CASSKQIPTGGSSYEQYF. The DNA for the CDR3 is TGTGCCAGTAGTAAGCAGATACCCACAGGGGGTTCTTCCTACGAGCAGTACTTC.